Listed here is a single T cell receptor beta chain. Its antigen remains unidentified. The data are from a study of T cell responses to AZD1222 COVID-19 vaccine. Germline CDR1 reads SGHDT; CDR2 reads YYEEEE. The CDR3 runs 17 residues. The V and J ends lost 4 bases and 0 bases respectively, with 17 bases between them. Profiling relied on immunoSEQ multiplex PCR, and the TCRdb table lists in-frame clones only, not all of them. The sample contains 100,000 or so clones, about 87% of which appear only once. Broader study findings: A mostly white British donor set with more females was recruited, and clonal diversity was possibly underestimated. The study identified only six AZD1222 recipients as seropositive at baseline. Only after the peak T cell response were repertoires sampled. Two doses of AZD1222 preceded a rise in Spike-specific TCR breadth and depth.

This receptor was identified in an adult in good health. The input for sequencing was peripheral blood, taken on day 0 of AZD1222 vaccination. The chain uses TRBV5-6 and TRBJ1-5; D may be TRBD1 (6 bases). CDR3 residues: CASSRGLGAYSNQPQHF. In DNA form, the CDR3 reads TGTGCCAGCAGCCGGGGTCTGGGGGCTTATAGCAATCAGCCCCAGCATTTT.